A single sample gave rise to the 26 T cell receptor beta chains below, sequenced in a study of blood T cell repertoires in COVID-19 (dated by TCRdb to between 2020 and 2021). The library came from the immunoSEQ multiplex PCR assay. TCRdb limited this immuneACCESS table to in-frame rearrangements with V and J called. A share of clones is missing; checked studies link under half to unresolved V genes, and the rest is unexplained. A total of approximately 210,000 clones appear in this sample, about 90% of them only once. The top ten hold around 1.2% of the sample. The sample was peripheral blood. These receptors all come from a man between 25 and 39 years old with acute or convalescent COVID-19.

V is TRBV5-1 and J is TRBJ2-3; 12 nucleotides line up with TRBD2. J gave up 4 bases and V 0 bases, and 6 bases lay outside the gene matches. Germline V gene data show CDR1 as SGHRS and CDR2 as YFSETQ. The CDR3 runs 17 residues. The CDR3 bases are TGCGCCAGCAGCTTGGGACTAGCGGGAGCTGGGTCAGATACGCAGTATTTT. As protein: CASSLGLAGAGSDTQYF.

The chain employs TRBV28 and TRBJ1-2; D not certain. There are 14 residues in the CDR3. V lost 1 base to trimming and J lost 2 bases, with 8 bases between them. In germline, CDR1 is MDHEN, CDR2 SYDVKM. The CDR3, as DNA: TGTGCCAGCAGTTTATTCGAGTCCAACTATGGCTACACCTTC. Translating it yields CASSLFESNYGYTF.

The V call is TRBV5-6, the J call TRBJ1-1, with D uncertain. Per the germline V gene, CDR1 is SGHDT and CDR2 is YYEEEE. The CDR3 sequence is 11 residues long. The V end was cut by 3 bases, the J end by 6 bases, with 6 bases between. CDR3 bases: TGTGCCAGCAGCTGGAGGGCTGAAGCTTTCTTT. It codes for CASSWRAEAFF. The full variable domain, with the rest looked up from reference TRBV5-6 and TRBJ1-1, is DAGVTQSPTHLIKTRGQQVTLRCSPKSGHDTVSWYQQALGQGPQFIFQYYEEEERQRGNFPDRFSGHQFPNYSSELNVNALLLGDSALYLCASSWRAEAFFGQGTRLTVV.

The V and J genes are TRBV15 and TRBJ1-4; D ambiguous. This CDR3 spans 12 amino acids. V shed 2 bases and J shed 7 bases, with 5 bases lying between them. Per germline, CDR1 LNHNV and CDR2 YYDKDF (reference sequence). The CDR3 reads CATSRSGEKLFF. The CDR3 DNA reads as TGTGCCACCAGCAGATCCGGTGAAAAACTGTTTTTT.

This clone occurred once. This chain connects TRBV24-1 to TRBJ2-7; 9 bases agree with TRBD1. The junction had 9 bases not matched to a gene; V was cut back by 5 bases and J by 5 bases. Germline V CDR1 and CDR2: KGHDR, SFDVKD. This CDR3 region has 15 residues. The CDR3 is CATSGPPDRGDEQYF. CDR3 nucleotide sequence: TGTGCCACCAGTGGCCCCCCAGACAGGGGGGACGAGCAGTACTTC.

CDR3 region: CASSEHDQRQGVNEQFF. The CDR3, as DNA: TGTGCCAGCAGTGAACACGATCAAAGACAGGGCGTGAATGAGCAGTTCTTC. This sequence joins TRBV2 and TRBJ2-1, with 7 bases fitting TRBD1. CDR1 is SNHLY, CDR2 FYNNEI, per germline. This CDR3 has 17 amino acids. Trimming took 2 bases from V and 7 from J; bases not matched to a gene: 14.

The chain is built from TRBV29-1 and TRBJ2-5, with TRBD1 matching over 12 bases. This CDR3 is 13 amino acids long. Germline CDR1 reads SQVTM; CDR2 reads ANQGSEA. The V segment lost 7 bases and the J segment 5 bases; nucleotides outside the gene matches: 5. The CDR3 sequence: CSGDRGLGETQYF. CDR3 DNA: TGCAGCGGGGACAGGGGGCTTGGGGAGACCCAGTACTTC.

The V call is TRBV28, the J call TRBJ1-6, with 7 bases lining up with TRBD1. Looked up from germline, CDR1 is MDHEN and CDR2 is SYDVKM. V lost 6 bases, J lost 4 bases, and 3 bases stayed unmatched. This CDR3 has 14 amino acids. For the CDR3, the DNA is TGTGCCAGCAGCTGGGACAGATATAATTCACCCCTCCACTTT. This encodes CASSWDRYNSPLHF.

This clone has a single count. This sequence joins TRBV9 and TRBJ2-1, with a tentative D call TRBD1 (6 bases). This CDR3 comprises 13 residues. Trimming pared 4 bases from V and 9 bases from J, leaving 14 bases between. Germline assignment: CDR1 SGDLS and CDR2 YYNGEE. This chain's CDR3 is CASSNRTVGEQFF. CDR3 coding DNA: TGTGCCAGCAGCAACCGGACAGTCGGTGAGCAGTTCTTC.

This rearrangement joins TRBV11-3 to TRBJ2-3, with 7 bases identical to TRBD2. The V and J ends lost 5 bases and 1 base, in that order; junction bases with no gene match: 9. The CDR3 is 16 amino acids. CDR1 and CDR2 from the germline V gene are SGHNT and YENEEA. The CDR3 DNA follows: TGTGCCAGCAGCCGGCAGCAGCGGGGAGGCACAGATACGCAGTATTTT. It translates to CASSRQQRGGTDTQYF.

In DNA, the CDR3 is TGTGCCATCAGTCTGGAAGACCCGACTAGCGGCGAGCAGTACTTC. The encoded protein is CAISLEDPTSGEQYF. The J gene is TRBJ2-7, the V gene TRBV10-3, with 9 bases lining up with TRBD2. The CDR3 is made up of 15 amino acids. Germline loops: CDR1 ENHRY, CDR2 SYGVKD. With 5 bases clipped from V and 6 bases from J, the junction kept 11 bases outside the gene matches.

The chain employs TRBV28 and TRBJ2-1, with a tentative D call TRBD2 (5 bases). CDR1 and CDR2 (germline): MDHEN, SYDVKM. V lost 6 bases and J 3 bases, leaving 15 bases between the germline ends. The CDR3 spans 15 residues. In DNA, the CDR3 is TGTGCCAGCAGGCCCCCTCTCGGGGTCTACAATGAGCAGTTCTTC. Residues: CASRPPLGVYNEQFF.

This clone is a singleton in its sample. The chain uses TRBV6-5 and TRBJ2-3, with TRBD2 matching 9 bases. CDR1 is MNHEY, CDR2 SVGAGI, per germline. V was pared by 5 bases and J by 6 bases, with 9 bases of the junction left unmatched. This CDR3 has 15 residues. The CDR3 nucleotides read TGTGCCAGCAGTCCAAGCGGGGGGTATAGCGATACGCAGTATTTT. Encoded protein: CASSPSGGYSDTQYF.

The chain recombines TRBV7-5 with TRBJ1-6. TRBV7-5 is recorded as a pseudogene. The CDR3 consists of 16 residues. The CDR3 bases are TGTGCCAGAAGCTTACTGGGCCCGGGGACTCATTCACCCCTCCACTTT. Encoded protein: CARSLLGPGTHSPLHF.

As to this clone: The DNA is left out, because the CDR3 cannot be placed on it with certainty; the CDR3 is given as TCRdb lists it. The chain has TRBV2 and TRBJ1-4. The CDR3 extends over 12 residues, inclusive of both ends. In germline, CDR1 is SNHLY, CDR2 FYNNEI. The chain's CDR3 is CASSEVWGGGIF.

The chain recombines TRBV19 with TRBJ2-3; 13 bases fit TRBD2. Germline CDR1 LNHDA, CDR2 SQIVND (reference sequence). Trimming cost V 10 bases and J 0 bases; bases outside gene matches: 10. This CDR3 has 17 residues. The CDR3 bases are TGTGCCACAAGGACTAGCGGGGGTTACTCTAGCACAGATACGCAGTATTTT. The encoded protein is CATRTSGGYSSTDTQYF.

The gene calls are TRBV7-2 and TRBJ2-7; D perhaps matches TRBD2 (5 bases). Germline loops: CDR1 SGHTA, CDR2 FQGNSA. The V and J ends lost 5 bases and 3 bases respectively, with 8 bases between them. This CDR3 contains 12 residues. Written as DNA, the CDR3 is TGTGCCAGCAGCCCAGCGGTCTACGAGCAGTACTTC. Translation: CASSPAVYEQYF.

As for this clone: One end of the junction varies from germline; a read error may be responsible. V and J are TRBV19 and TRBJ2-7; a possible D gene is TRBD2 (5 bases). This CDR3 is 11 amino acids long. Germline V gene sequence: CDR1 LNHDA, CDR2 SQIVND (reference sequence). The DNA of the CDR3 is TGTGCCATTAACCGGCGGGCCCCGGTGGACTTC. Translation gives CAINRRAPVDF. The variable domain in full, completed from reference TRBV19 and TRBJ2-7, reads DGGITQSPKYLFRKEGQNVTLSCEQNLNHDAMYWYRQDPGQGLRLIYYSQIVNDFQKGDIAEGYSVSREKKESFPLTVTSAQKNPTAFYLCAINRRAPVDFGPGTRLTVT.

The chain couples TRBV5-1 to TRBJ2-7; TRBD1 is a possible D gene (6 bases). The germline V gene encodes CDR1 SGHRS and CDR2 YFSETQ. With 5 bases removed from V and 7 bases from J, the gap between germline ends came to 25 bases. This CDR3 spans 16 amino acids. CDR3 in DNA: TGCGCCAGCAGGGTCGGACAGACCTATACCTACGAAGAGCAGTACTTC. Its translation: CASRVGQTYTYEEQYF.

The rearrangement uses TRBV2 and TRBJ2-4; 9 nucleotides match TRBD1. In germline, CDR1 is SNHLY, CDR2 FYNNEI. There are 19 residues in the CDR3. V gave up 4 bases and J gave up 3 bases; unmatched junction bases: 16. This CDR3 is CASSGRDREIRVVKNIQYF. The CDR3 DNA reads TGTGCCAGCAGTGGCCGGGACAGGGAAATACGAGTTGTCAAAAACATTCAGTACTTC.

V usage is TRBV7-2 and J usage is TRBJ2-1, with D uncertain. The ends were cut back, 1 base at V and 9 bases at J, with 16 bases in the middle. Germline V gives CDR1 SGHTA, CDR2 FQGNSA. CDR3 length: 15 residues. CDR3 region: CASSLGSLVSVEQFF. The CDR3 coding sequence is TGTGCCAGCAGCTTAGGGTCCCTAGTTTCCGTTGAGCAGTTCTTC.

V gene TRBV28 combines with J gene TRBJ1-2; 7 bases are shared with TRBD1. The junction had 3 bases not matched to a gene; V was cut back by 6 bases and J by 5 bases. Germline loops: CDR1 MDHEN, CDR2 SYDVKM. The CDR3 has 12 amino acids. CDR3 DNA sequence: TGTGCCAGCAGACCAGGGGGGTATGGCTACACCTTC. Translation: CASRPGGYGYTF.

V is TRBV6-5 and J is TRBJ2-7; 12 nucleotides agree with TRBD2. Germline loops: CDR1 MNHEY, CDR2 SVGAGI. There are 15 residues in the CDR3. Losses at the gene ends were 4 bases for V and 5 bases for J; bases not matched to a gene: 6. Here the CDR3 DNA reads TGTGCCAGCAGTTCTGGACTAGCGGGAATCGACGAGCAGTACTTC. Protein product: CASSSGLAGIDEQYF.

This clone has only one observation. This chain connects TRBV5-5 to TRBJ2-2; the match to TRBD2 covers 15 bases. The germline V gene has CDR1 SGHKS and CDR2 YYEKEE (reference sequence). The CDR3 consists of 18 residues. The trim removed 0 bases at V and 4 bases at J, leaving 4 bases unmatched. This chain's CDR3 is CASSLGGLAGGSTGELFF. The CDR3 DNA sequence: TGTGCCAGCAGCTTGGGAGGACTAGCGGGAGGGAGCACCGGGGAGCTGTTTTTT.

The chain has TRBV14 and TRBJ1-1, with no clear D. V was shortened by 0 bases and J by 4 bases, with 18 bases between the two germline ends. In germline, CDR1 is SGHDN, CDR2 FVKESK. The CDR3 contains 17 residues. The CDR3 sequence: CASSQDGRTFSVTEAFF. The CDR3 bases are TGTGCCAGCAGCCAAGATGGTCGCACGTTTTCGGTCACTGAAGCTTTCTTT.

This chain connects TRBV10-2 to TRBJ2-3, with 11 positions matching TRBD2. V was clipped by 6 bases and J by 4 bases; unmatched bases: 6. Germline CDR1 is WSHSY and CDR2 is SAAADI. The CDR3 contains 15 residues. In DNA, the CDR3 is TGCGCCAGCAGACCTACTAGCGGGAGTCCAGATACGCAGTATTTT. It yields the protein CASRPTSGSPDTQYF.